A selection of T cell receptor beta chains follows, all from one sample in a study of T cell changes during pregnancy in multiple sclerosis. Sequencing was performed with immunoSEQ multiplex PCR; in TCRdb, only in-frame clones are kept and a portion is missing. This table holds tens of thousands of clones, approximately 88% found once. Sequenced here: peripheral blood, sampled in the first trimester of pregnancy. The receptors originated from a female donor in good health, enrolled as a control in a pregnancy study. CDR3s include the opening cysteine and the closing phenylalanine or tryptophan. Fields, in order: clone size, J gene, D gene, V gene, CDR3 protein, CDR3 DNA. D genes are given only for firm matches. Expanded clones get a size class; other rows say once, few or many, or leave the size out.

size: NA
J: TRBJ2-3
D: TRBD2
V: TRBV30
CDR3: CAWISPTSGAADTQYF
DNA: TGTGCCTGGATTTCCCCGACTAGCGGGGCAGCAGATACGCAGTATTTT

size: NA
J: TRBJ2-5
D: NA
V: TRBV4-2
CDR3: CASSQATGLQETQYF
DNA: TGTGCCAGCAGCCAGGCAACAGGGCTCCAAGAGACCCAGTACTTC

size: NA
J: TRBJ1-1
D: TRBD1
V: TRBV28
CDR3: CASSLRAGGINTEAFF
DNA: TGTGCCAGCAGTTTAAGGGCAGGGGGCATAAACACTGAAGCTTTCTTT

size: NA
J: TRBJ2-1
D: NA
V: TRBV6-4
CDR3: CASSVTPGLSSDEQFF
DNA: TGTGCCAGCAGTGTCACTCCGGGACTTTCTTCCGATGAGCAGTTCTTC

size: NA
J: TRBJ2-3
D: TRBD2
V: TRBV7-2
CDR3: CASSRLAGSTDTQYF
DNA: TGTGCCAGCAGCAGACTAGCGGGAAGCACAGATACGCAGTATTTT

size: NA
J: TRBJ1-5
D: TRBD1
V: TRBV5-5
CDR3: CASSLARDRGINQPQHF
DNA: TGTGCCAGCAGCTTGGCCCGGGACAGGGGAATTAATCAGCCCCAGCATTTT

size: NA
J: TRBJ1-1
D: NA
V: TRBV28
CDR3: CASSLYRPLTLNTEAFF
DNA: TGTGCCAGCAGTTTATACAGACCCCTAACCTTGAACACTGAAGCTTTCTTT

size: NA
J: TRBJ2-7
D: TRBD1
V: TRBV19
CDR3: CASSPRTGTGSSYEQYF
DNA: TGTGCCAGTAGTCCCCGAACCGGGACAGGTAGCTCCTACGAGCAGTACTTC

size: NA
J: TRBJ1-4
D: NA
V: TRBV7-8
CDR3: CASSAGRFDPRESEKLFF
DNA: TGTGCCAGCAGCGCCGGGAGGTTCGATCCAAGAGAATCTGAAAAACTGTTTTTT

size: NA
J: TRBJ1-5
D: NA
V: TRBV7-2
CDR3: CASSRPGGNQPQHF
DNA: TGTGCCAGCAGCCGCCCAGGGGGCAATCAGCCCCAGCATTTT

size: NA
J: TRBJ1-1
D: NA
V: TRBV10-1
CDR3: CASSGQVLTEAFF
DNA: TGCGCCAGCAGTGGACAGGTACTCACTGAAGCTTTCTTT

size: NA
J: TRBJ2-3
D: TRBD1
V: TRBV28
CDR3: CASKKGQGETDTQYF
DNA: TGTGCCAGCAAGAAGGGACAGGGGGAAACAGATACGCAGTATTTT

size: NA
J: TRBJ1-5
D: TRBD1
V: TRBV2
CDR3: CASRAGTGEQPQHF
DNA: TGTGCCAGCAGAGCCGGGACAGGGGAGCAGCCCCAGCATTTT

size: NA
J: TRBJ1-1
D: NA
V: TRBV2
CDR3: CASRFLRDTEAFF
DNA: TGTGCCAGCAGATTCCTGAGGGACACTGAAGCTTTCTTT

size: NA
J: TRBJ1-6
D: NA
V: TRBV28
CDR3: CASSLRGARGNSPLHF
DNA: TGTGCCAGCAGTTTACGGGGGGCGCGGGGGAATTCACCCCTCCACTTT

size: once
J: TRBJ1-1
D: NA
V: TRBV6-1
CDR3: CASSESGRNTEAFF
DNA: TGTGCCAGCAGTGAATCTGGCCGAAACACTGAAGCTTTCTTT

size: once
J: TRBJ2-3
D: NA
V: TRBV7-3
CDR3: CASSPPGGDTQYF
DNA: TGTGCCAGCAGCCCTCCCGGGGGAGATACGCAGTATTTT

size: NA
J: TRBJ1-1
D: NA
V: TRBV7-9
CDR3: CASSYPGQTMNTEAFF
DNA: TGTGCCAGCAGCTATCCGGGACAAACCATGAACACTGAAGCTTTCTTT

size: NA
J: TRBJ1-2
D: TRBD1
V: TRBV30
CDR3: CAWSAPRDRILVSYGYTF
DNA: TGTGCCTGGAGTGCACCCCGGGACAGGATTCTGGTATCCTATGGCTACACCTTC

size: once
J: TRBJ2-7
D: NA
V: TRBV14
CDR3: CASSPIGWMRGSSYEQYF
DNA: TGTGCCAGCAGCCCGATCGGTTGGATGAGGGGGAGCTCCTACGAGCAGTACTTC

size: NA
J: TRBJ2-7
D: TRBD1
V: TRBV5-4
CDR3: CASSPQGTEQYF
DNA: TGTGCCAGCAGCCCACAGGGGACCGAGCAGTACTTC

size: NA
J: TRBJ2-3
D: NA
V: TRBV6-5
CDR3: CASSYSEGRTDTQYF
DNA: TGTGCCAGCAGTTACTCGGAGGGGCGCACAGATACGCAGTATTTT

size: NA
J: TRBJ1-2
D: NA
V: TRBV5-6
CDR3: CASSYTGSYGYTF
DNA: TGTGCCAGCAGCTATACAGGGTCCTATGGCTACACCTTC

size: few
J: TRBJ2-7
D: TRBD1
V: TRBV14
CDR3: CASSQFHGPGQGAYEQYF
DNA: TGTGCCAGCAGCCAATTCCATGGGCCGGGACAGGGGGCCTACGAGCAGTACTTC